The T cell receptor beta chain described here comes from a study of CD8 T cells in Susac syndrome. General observations from the study: As the study acknowledged, the number of individuals who were part of its TCR sequencing and HLA analysis was relatively small.

Points on this clonotype: Antigen: not known.

RNA amounts of about 0.5 to 1 ug underwent reverse transcription with random hexamers. Across 54 Vbeta and 13 Jbeta, immunoSEQ multiplex PCR amplified TCR beta CDR3. TCRdb used MiXCR to reprocess the immunoSEQ multiplex PCR reads, holding one entry per CDR3 protein. The repertoire holds 45,000 to 60,000 distinct CDR3 sequences, with 80% to 95% as singletons. Trimming left V 5 bases short and J 1 base short, with 8 bases between. From germline, CDR1 is MGHDK and CDR2 SYGVNS. This CDR3 region has 13 residues. CD8+ and CD4+ T cells from blood underwent TCR beta sequencing, which was carried out in a high-throughput format. CD8+ and CD4+ T cells were negatively isolated; TEMRA cells were FACS-enriched.

The chain couples TRBV25-1 to TRBJ1-1; weak D call: TRBD1 (5 bases). The sequence was collected from a human donor in good health. Sequences were obtained from CD8+ T cells from PBMCs. CDR3 region: CASSPGRNTEAFF. In nucleotides, the CDR3 is TGTGCCAGCAGTCCAGGGAGGAACACTGAAGCTTTCTTT.